The 28 T cell receptor beta chains listed next were all sequenced from one sample in a study of graft-versus-host responses after intestinal transplantation. The table came from immunoSEQ multiplex PCR; TCRdb's copy has only in-frame clones and leaves some out. The repertoire holds around 38,000 clones, with over 80% as singletons. This specimen consisted of PBMCs, obtained 1070 days after transplant. These receptors were taken from a human patient who received an intestinal transplant, so some T cells may come from the graft donor.

V usage is TRBV11-2 and J usage is TRBJ2-3; 10 bases fit TRBD2. Per the germline V gene, CDR1 is SGHAT and CDR2 is FQNNGV. This CDR3 has 18 amino acids. V was pared by 5 bases and J by 0 bases, with 11 bases of the junction left unmatched. The chain's CDR3 is CASSPTSRTSGSTDTQYF. The CDR3, as DNA: TGTGCCAGCAGCCCGACTTCCCGGACTAGCGGAAGCACAGATACGCAGTATTTT.

The chain has TRBV28 and TRBJ1-2; unclear D gene. V lost 5 bases, J lost 2 bases, and 12 bases lay in between. The CDR3 runs to 14 residues. Germline CDR1 reads MDHEN; CDR2 reads SYDVKM. The CDR3 sequence is CASSVSLGNYGYTF. In DNA, the CDR3 is TGTGCCAGCAGTGTTAGCTTAGGGAACTATGGCTACACCTTC.

V usage is TRBV10-3 and J usage is TRBJ1-1; no clear D. The germline CDR1 and CDR2 sequences are ENHRY and SYGVKD. The ends were cut back, 0 bases at V and 1 base at J, with 9 bases in the middle. The length of the CDR3 is 15 residues. In nucleotides, the CDR3 is TGTGCCATCAGTGAGTCGATGCTGAGGAACACTGAAGCTTTCTTT. Translation gives CAISESMLRNTEAFF.

The rearrangement uses TRBV4-1 and TRBJ1-1; unclear D gene. Germline CDR1 MGHRA, CDR2 YSYEKL. The CDR3 covers 14 residues. V lost 0 bases to trimming and J lost 1 base, with 6 bases between them. In DNA form, the CDR3 reads TGCGCCAGCAGCCAAGATTGGCAGAACACTGAAGCTTTCTTT. Translation: CASSQDWQNTEAFF.

This clone was picked up one time. V gene TRBV15 combines with J gene TRBJ1-2, with a tentative D call TRBD1 (5 bases). Germline-derived CDR1 and CDR2 are LNHNV and YYDKDF (reference sequence). CDR3 size: 14 residues. Trimming took off 3 bases at V and 4 bases at J, with 12 bases between the two ends. The CDR3 sequence: CATSSGRGSYGYTF. The CDR3 DNA sequence: TGTGCCACCAGCAGTGGGCGGGGGTCCTATGGCTACACCTTC.

In DNA, the CDR3 is TGTGCCAGTAGAGATCGGGACAGGGCCAATTCACCCCTCCACTTT. It encodes CASRDRDRANSPLHF. This sequence joins TRBV19 and TRBJ1-6; 9 bases map to TRBD1. This CDR3 region has 15 residues. Germline-derived CDR1 and CDR2 are LNHDA and SQIVND (reference sequence). The J segment lost 7 bases and the V segment lost 6 bases, leaving 7 bases of the junction unmatched.

The J gene is TRBJ2-7, the V gene TRBV6-6; D call uncertain. Trimming pared 0 bases from V and 6 bases from J, leaving 6 bases between. CDR3 length: 12 amino acids. Germline V lookup: CDR1 MNHNY, CDR2 SVGAGI (reference sequence). CDR3 protein: CASSYSAGEQYF. CDR3 in DNA: TGTGCCAGCAGTTACTCGGCTGGCGAGCAGTACTTC.

Here the CDR3 DNA reads TGTGCCACAGGGGGCAGGGGGCGCACAGATACGCAGTATTTT. It codes for CATGGRGRTDTQYF. The chain recombines TRBV19 with TRBJ2-3, with TRBD1 identical over 8 bases. CDR1 and CDR2 (germline): LNHDA, SQIVND (reference sequence). V lost 10 bases to trimming and J lost 1 base; unmatched junction nucleotides: 7. The CDR3 extends over 14 amino acids.

The CDR3: CASQASVYGYEQYF. The CDR3 DNA is TGTGCCAGTCAAGCATCGGTTTATGGCTACGAGCAGTACTTC. The chain has TRBV25-1 and TRBJ2-7; no firm D call. The CDR3 extends over 14 amino acids. V lost 9 bases, J lost 3 bases, and 18 bases lay in between. From germline, CDR1 is MGHDK and CDR2 SYGVNS.

The V call is TRBV5-4, the J call TRBJ2-7; D gene uncertain. This CDR3 is built from 13 residues. Germline CDR1 reads SGHNT; CDR2 reads YYREEE (reference sequence). Trimming stripped 4 bases from V and 5 bases from J, with 13 bases between. Written as DNA, the CDR3 is TGTGCCAGCAGCCCCGTGGTAGACCACGAGCAGTACTTC. As protein: CASSPVVDHEQYF. Looking up the rest from reference TRBV5-4 and TRBJ2-7 gives the full variable domain: ETGVTQSPTHLIKTRGQQVTLRCSSQSGHNTVSWYQQALGQGPQFIFQYYREEENGRGNFPPRFSGLQFPNYSSELNVNALELDDSALYLCASSPVVDHEQYFGPGTRLTVT.

The rearrangement joins TRBV7-9 to TRBJ1-2, with TRBD1 matching 9 bases. This CDR3 has 14 amino acids. Germline-derived CDR1 and CDR2 are SEHNR and FQNEAQ (reference sequence). V lost 4 bases to trimming and J lost 5 bases; unmatched junction nucleotides: 5. The CDR3 nucleotides are TGTGCCAGCAGCTCTCCGGGACAGGGTTATGGCTACACCTTC. It translates to CASSSPGQGYGYTF.

The chain employs TRBV7-9 and TRBJ1-4; D is undetermined. Deletions cut 2 bases from V and 0 bases from J, with 10 bases between. The CDR3 consists of 16 residues. The germline gives CDR1 SEHNR, CDR2 FQNEAQ (reference sequence). The CDR3 nucleotides are TGTGCCAGCAGCTTAACGGGCGTTGCAACTAATGAAAAACTGTTTTTT. Amino acid sequence: CASSLTGVATNEKLFF.

The V gene is TRBV30, the J gene TRBJ2-4, with D unresolved. The CDR3 sequence is 14 residues long. Trimming stripped 6 bases from V and 0 bases from J, with 12 bases between. Germline V CDR1 and CDR2: GTSNPN, SVGIG (reference sequence). CDR3 protein: CACQTSLAKNIQYF. CDR3 nucleotide sequence: TGTGCCTGCCAGACAAGTCTAGCCAAAAACATTCAGTACTTC.

CDR3 protein: CASSGGTAANYGYTF. For the CDR3, the DNA is TGTGCCAGCAGCGGGGGGACAGCAGCTAACTATGGCTACACCTTC. This chain uses TRBV7-9 with TRBJ1-2; 7 bases are a match to TRBD1. V dropped 5 bases and J dropped 0; count of bases not matched to a gene: 6. This CDR3 has 15 residues. Germline-derived CDR1 and CDR2 are SEHNR and FQNEAQ (reference sequence). Combining the CDR3 with reference TRBV7-9 and TRBJ1-2 gives the whole variable domain DTGVSQNPRHKITKRGQNVTFRCDPISEHNRLYWYRQTLGQGPEFLTYFQNEAQLEKSRLLSDRFSAERPKGSFSTLEIQRTEQGDSAMYLCASSGGTAANYGYTFGSGTRLTVV.

The rearrangement links TRBV7-3 to TRBJ2-5; D gene ambiguous. V was trimmed by 3 bases and J by 0 bases, leaving 2 bases between them. Germline loops: CDR1 SGHTA, CDR2 FQGTGA. The length of the CDR3 is 12 residues. The chain's CDR3 is CASSLNQETQYF. For the CDR3, the DNA is TGTGCCAGCAGCTTGAACCAAGAGACCCAGTACTTC.

CDR3 loop: CASSLGTSGYEQYF. The CDR3 DNA reads TGCGCCAGCAGCCTTGGGACTAGCGGCTACGAGCAGTACTTC. J is TRBJ2-7 and V is TRBV4-1, with TRBD2 matching over 11 bases. The CDR3 totals 14 residues. V dropped 4 bases and J dropped 3; count of bases not matched to a gene: 2. Germline-derived CDR1 and CDR2 are MGHRA and YSYEKL.

CDR3 sequence: CASSQESGGYNEQFF. In DNA form, the CDR3 reads TGCGCCAGCAGCCAAGAGTCCGGTGGCTACAATGAGCAGTTCTTC. The chain has TRBV4-1 and TRBJ2-1; no reliable D call. This CDR3 has 15 amino acids. The V gene lost 0 bases and the J gene lost 3 bases, with 9 bases spanning the gap. The germline V gene has CDR1 MGHRA and CDR2 YSYEKL.

The chain links TRBV6-6 to TRBJ2-5; D might be TRBD2 (6 bases). The J call is in doubt because the DNA end fits TRBJ2-7 better. There are 13 residues in the CDR3. The germline V gene encodes CDR1 MNHNY and CDR2 SVGAGI (reference sequence). DNA of the CDR3: TGTGCCAGCAGGTCGTCCGGGAGTTACGAGCAGTACTTC. The encoded protein is CASRSSGSYEQYF.

In its sample, this clone was seen a few times. The chain carries TRBV7-9 and TRBJ1-6; 7 nucleotides align to TRBD1. The V gene end was trimmed by 5 bases and the J gene end by 4 bases; junction bases not matched to a gene: 11. Germline V gene sequence: CDR1 SEHNR, CDR2 FQNEAQ (reference sequence). The CDR3 runs to 17 residues. The CDR3: CASSGISLTGYNSPLHF. For the CDR3, the DNA is TGTGCCAGCAGCGGGATATCATTGACAGGGTATAATTCACCCCTCCACTTT.

V gene TRBV21-1 combines with J gene TRBJ1-3; the listed D gene, TRBD1, was not tested against the DNA. TRBV21-1 constitutes a pseudogene. This CDR3 comprises 17 residues. The CDR3 nucleotides read TGTGCCAGCAGCAAAGCGGGGGCAGGGGGCCCTGGAAACACCATATATTTT. Its translation: CASSKAGAGGPGNTIYF.

The CDR3 sequence: CASSLPSGATGELFF. The CDR3 coding sequence is TGCGCCAGCAGCTTGCCTAGCGGAGCAACCGGGGAGCTGTTTTTT. The rearrangement joins TRBV5-1 to TRBJ2-2; 7 nucleotides match TRBD2. V shed 1 base, J shed 5 bases, and the junction held 5 bases outside the gene matches. Germline CDR1 is SGHRS and CDR2 is YFSETQ. This CDR3 spans 15 amino acids.

The rearrangement uses TRBV28 and TRBJ2-3; 14 bases line up with TRBD2. The CDR3 runs 18 residues. Germline loops: CDR1 MDHEN, CDR2 SYDVKM. V gave up 6 bases and J gave up 9 bases; unmatched junction bases: 17. Here the CDR3 reads CASSPGPGTSGGVHTQYF. The CDR3 bases are TGTGCCAGCAGCCCTGGACCCGGGACTAGCGGGGGAGTACACACGCAGTATTTT.

The chain has TRBV6-5 and TRBJ2-1; D uncertain. Germline V lookup: CDR1 MNHEY, CDR2 SVGAGI. CDR3 size: 14 residues. V was pared by 0 bases and J by 4 bases, with 7 bases between. CDR3 amino acids: CASSYSTVYNEQFF. The CDR3 DNA sequence: TGTGCCAGCAGTTACTCTACAGTTTACAATGAGCAGTTCTTC.

The chain combines TRBV6-1 with TRBJ2-3; 7 bases are a match to TRBD2. The CDR3 sequence is 15 residues long. Germline-derived CDR1 and CDR2 are MNHNS and SASEGT. The V and J ends lost 10 bases and 6 bases, in that order; junction bases with no gene match: 16. For the CDR3, the DNA is TGTGCCACCGCGGGTTTGGGCGGGAGTTCGGATACGCAGTATTTT. Its protein is CATAGLGGSSDTQYF.

The V gene is TRBV15, the J gene TRBJ1-6, with D perhaps matching TRBD1 (6 bases). The CDR3 runs 16 residues. Trimming took off 5 bases at V and 9 bases at J, with 20 bases between the two ends. Germline V CDR1 and CDR2: LNHNV, YYDKDF (reference sequence). The CDR3, as DNA: TGTGCCACCAGCGGAACAGGGACGCCCGTCGGTTCACCCCTCCACTTT. It is translated as CATSGTGTPVGSPLHF.

The chain links TRBV28 to TRBJ2-5, with D perhaps TRBD2 (7 bases). The CDR3 covers 14 residues. Germline CDR1 MDHEN, CDR2 SYDVKM. Trimming pared 3 bases from V and 3 bases from J, leaving 11 bases between. CDR3 loop: CASSFGGGEETQYF. DNA of the CDR3: TGTGCCAGCAGTTTTGGCGGGGGCGAAGAGACCCAGTACTTC.

This clone was seen just once. The chain joins TRBV14 to TRBJ1-1; D remains unclear. The V end was cut by 1 base, the J end by 3 bases, with 12 bases between. The CDR3 spans 15 residues. CDR1 and CDR2 (germline): SGHDN, FVKESK. This CDR3 is CASSQVGRTDTEAFF. The CDR3 DNA is TGTGCCAGCAGCCAAGTCGGGCGCACGGACACTGAAGCTTTCTTT.

There are a few counts of this clone. This chain joins TRBV7-3 and TRBJ2-5; maybe TRBD1 (6 bases). Germline CDR1 SGHTA, CDR2 FQGTGA. V dropped 3 bases and J dropped 5 bases, with 16 bases sitting between them. The CDR3 contains 15 residues. The CDR3 spells CASSLSGTPYETQYF. The CDR3 region has the DNA TGTGCCAGCAGCTTGTCCGGGACACCCTACGAGACCCAGTACTTC.